The clone carrying this T cell receptor (beta chain) was seen ten or more times. V lost 2 bases and J lost 2, with 10 bases in between. The CDR3 has 14 residues. Germline CDR1 reads SEHNR; CDR2 reads FQNEAQ (reference sequence). A second PCR of roughly 7 to 11 cycles used a sample-barcoded 5' primer and a J-beta primer mix. TCRdb re-derived calls from the 5' RACE reads in MiXCR, one entry per CDR3 protein. The sample carries some 1.5 million distinct CDR3 sequences, approximately 28% recorded once. The data are from a study of blood T cells in healthy people across ages. Sequencing input: blood. The sequence derives from a woman in her thirties in good health. V is TRBV7-9 and J is TRBJ2-7; weak D call: TRBD1 (5 bases). The CDR3 region has the DNA TGTGCCAGCAGCTTATCAGGGTACACCTACGAGCAGTACTTC. Translation: CASSLSGYTYEQYF.